This is a list of T cell receptor beta chains from one sample in a study of cytomegalovirus exposure and HLA in healthy donors. Clones were sequenced by immunoSEQ multiplex PCR, and TCRdb holds only the in-frame ones, with some missing. The top ten hold roughly 10% of the sample, which has around 120,000 clones, around two thirds seen once. Material for sequencing was PBMCs. All receptors derive from a woman in her forties in good health and CMV-seropositive. CDR3s include the opening cysteine and the closing phenylalanine or tryptophan. Each record gives: D gene, V gene, J gene, clone size, CDR3 protein, CDR3 DNA. D genes are given only for firm matches. Where a row states a size, it is once, few, many or the class of an expanded clone; other rows omit it.

>-|TRBV6-6|TRBJ2-7|-
CASSHTIYEQYF
TGTGCCAGCAGCCACACGATCTACGAGCAGTACTTC
>-|TRBV19|TRBJ1-5|-
CASSAGTVMLSNQPQHF
TGTGCCAGTAGTGCGGGTACAGTGATGTTGAGCAATCAGCCCCAGCATTTT
>TRBD2|TRBV9|TRBJ2-7|-
CASSSSGLAAFYEQYF
TGTGCCAGCAGCTCGTCGGGACTAGCGGCTTTCTACGAGCAGTACTTC
>TRBD2|TRBV4-2|TRBJ2-2|-
CASSQLAGNTGELFF
TGTGCCAGCAGCCAATTAGCGGGGAACACCGGGGAGCTGTTTTTT
>-|TRBV19|TRBJ1-4|-
CASRPLDSNEKLFF
TGTGCCAGTAGACCCCTCGACAGTAACGAAAAACTGTTTTTT
>-|TRBV10-3|TRBJ1-3|-
CAISEQGNTIYF
TGTGCCATCAGTGAGCAGGGAAACACCATATATTTT
>-|TRBV7-9|TRBJ1-2|few
CASSLGPVTGGYTF
TGTGCCAGCAGCTTAGGACCCGTCACGGGGGGCTACACCTTC
>TRBD1|TRBV27|TRBJ2-1|-
CASSLSIGTANEQFF
TGTGCCAGCAGTTTATCGATCGGGACAGCTAATGAGCAGTTCTTC
>-|TRBV28|TRBJ1-1|-
CASRGTIFGAFF
TGTGCCAGCAGGGGGACAATTTTCGGAGCTTTCTTT
>-|TRBV5-1|TRBJ1-4|-
CASSLDGGGNEKLFF
TGCGCCAGCAGCTTGGACGGGGGTGGGAATGAAAAACTGTTTTTT
>-|TRBV10-2|TRBJ2-7|-
CASSESRPYEQYF
TGCGCCAGCAGTGAGTCCAGGCCGTACGAGCAGTACTTC
>TRBD1|TRBV7-3|TRBJ2-7|-
CASSSRTGAEQYF
TGTGCCAGCAGCTCACGGACAGGGGCCGAGCAGTACTTC
>-|TRBV19|TRBJ2-1|-
CASSIDYVINEQFF
TGTGCCAGTAGTATAGACTACGTCATTAATGAGCAGTTCTTC
>TRBD1|TRBV2|TRBJ1-4|-
CASIRGTENEKLFF
TGTGCCAGCATCCGGGGGACAGAGAATGAAAAACTGTTTTTT
>-|TRBV10-3|TRBJ2-7|few
CAISQLVPSYEQYF
TGTGCCATCAGTCAACTAGTACCTTCCTACGAGCAGTACTTC
>TRBD1|TRBV7-8|TRBJ1-1|once
CASSLVADRDEAFF
TGTGCCAGCAGCTTAGTGGCCGACAGGGATGAAGCTTTCTTT
>TRBD1|TRBV7-8|TRBJ1-2|-
CASSLQGALGYGYTF
TGTGCCAGCAGCTTACAGGGGGCGCTTGGCTATGGCTACACCTTC
>TRBD2|TRBV5-4|TRBJ2-7|-
CASSLSGSDHEQYF
TGTGCCAGCAGCCTTAGCGGGAGCGACCACGAGCAGTACTTC
>-|TRBV30|TRBJ1-3|-
CAWTPPGSGNTIYF
TGTGCCTGGACCCCGCCCGGGAGTGGAAACACCATATATTTT
>-|TRBV10-3|TRBJ2-7|-
CAIRMDSEAYEQYF
TGTGCCATCAGGATGGACAGTGAGGCCTACGAGCAGTACTTC
>TRBD2|TRBV5-5|TRBJ2-7|-
CASSPSGSSSEQYF
TGTGCCAGCAGTCCTAGCGGGAGTTCCTCCGAGCAGTACTTC
>-|TRBV7-9|TRBJ1-1|-
CSTTRGELEAFF
TGTTCCACGACCAGGGGAGAGCTAGAAGCTTTCTTT
>-|TRBV29-1|TRBJ2-5|once
CSVRQSGETQYF
TGCAGCGTCCGACAGAGCGGGGAGACCCAGTACTTC
>TRBD2|TRBV4-2|TRBJ2-1|-
CASSQGTSGSNEQFF
TGTGCCAGCAGCCAAGGGACTAGCGGGAGCAATGAGCAGTTCTTC
>-|TRBV6-5|TRBJ1-2|few
CASSYLPGSGGYTF
TGTGCCAGCAGTTATCTACCAGGGTCGGGTGGCTACACCTTC
>TRBD2|TRBV5-4|TRBJ2-3|-
CASSLVSSGTDTQYF
TGTGCCAGCAGCTTGGTATCTAGCGGAACAGATACGCAGTATTTT
>TRBD1|TRBV13|TRBJ1-2|-
CASSSGQLYGYTF
TGTGCCAGCAGCTCGGGACAGCTTTATGGCTACACCTTC
>-|TRBV4-3|TRBJ2-1|once
CASSRGEVFTNNEQFF
TGCGCCAGCAGCCGCGGAGAGGTGTTTACCAACAATGAGCAGTTCTTC
>-|TRBV30|TRBJ1-5|-
CAWSEGQLGQPQHF
TGTGCCTGGAGTGAAGGACAGTTGGGACAGCCCCAGCATTTT
>TRBD1|TRBV2|TRBJ1-5|few
CASRAGGSQPQHF
TGTGCCAGCAGAGCAGGGGGCTCTCAGCCCCAGCATTTT
>-|TRBV5-1|TRBJ1-1|-
CASRANTEAFF
TGCGCCAGCAGGGCTAACACTGAAGCTTTCTTT
>TRBD1|TRBV4-1|TRBJ2-5|once
CASSQPGQGGETQYF
TGCGCCAGCAGCCAACCGGGACAGGGAGGAGAGACCCAGTACTTC
>TRBD2|TRBV5-4|TRBJ2-3|-
CASSLEGLADTQYF
TGTGCCAGCAGCTTGGAGGGACTAGCAGATACGCAGTATTTT
>TRBD1|TRBV6-5|TRBJ1-5|-
CASSYSGQFNQPQHF
TGTGCCAGCAGTTACTCGGGACAGTTCAATCAGCCCCAGCATTTT
>TRBD2|TRBV10-3|TRBJ2-7|once
CAISGLAGALGSYEQYF
TGTGCCATCAGTGGGCTAGCGGGAGCCCTGGGGTCCTACGAGCAGTACTTC
>-|TRBV29-1|TRBJ2-7|-
CSVSTGTYEQYF
TGCAGCGTATCTACAGGTACCTACGAGCAGTACTTC
>-|TRBV6-5|TRBJ1-3|-
CASSRNSSPGNTIYF
TGTGCCAGCAGTCGAAACTCCTCCCCTGGAAACACCATATATTTT
>-|TRBV4-1|TRBJ2-7|-
CASSQDPLPSSYEQYF
TGCGCCAGCAGCCAAGATCCGCTACCGAGCTCCTACGAGCAGTACTTC
>TRBD2|TRBV6-4|TRBJ2-5|-
CASSRGGRRETQYF
TGTGCCAGCTCCCGCGGGGGGCGTAGGGAGACCCAGTACTTC
>TRBD1|TRBV5-1|TRBJ1-2|few
CASSFLTGGGGYTF
TGCGCCAGCAGCTTCCTAACAGGGGGTGGAGGCTACACCTTC
>TRBD1|TRBV18|TRBJ1-1|-
CASSPGQPRYTEAFF
TGTGCCAGCTCACCGGGACAGCCAAGGTACACTGAAGCTTTCTTT
>-|TRBV12-5|TRBJ2-7|-
CASGSDRSYEQYF
TGTGCTAGTGGCTCAGACAGGAGCTACGAGCAGTACTTC
>-|TRBV11-1|TRBJ2-3|-
CASSLAGRDTQYF
TGTGCCAGCAGCTTAGCAGGGAGAGATACGCAGTATTTT
>-|TRBV7-9|TRBJ2-7|-
CASSQETAPYEQYF
TGTGCCAGCAGCCAAGAGACAGCACCATACGAGCAGTACTTC
>-|TRBV13|TRBJ1-1|few
CASRTRGGMNTEAFF
TGTGCCAGCCGGACCCGGGGGGGAATGAACACTGAAGCTTTCTTT
>TRBD2|TRBV9|TRBJ2-1|-
CASRPSGSVDNEQFF
TGTGCCAGCAGGCCTAGCGGGAGCGTCGACAATGAGCAGTTCTTC
>-|TRBV7-2|TRBJ2-3|few
CASSLDRSLASSNSF
TGTGCCAGCAGCTTAGATCGGAGTTTAGCTAGTTCAAACTCATTT
>-|TRBV19|TRBJ2-1|few
CASTRVLGRLNNEQFF
TGTGCCAGTACCCGGGTTTTAGGTCGGTTAAACAATGAGCAGTTCTTC
>-|TRBV27|TRBJ2-7|few
CASSPRARDEQYF
TGTGCCAGCAGTCCCAGGGCCCGCGACGAGCAGTACTTC